A selection of T cell receptor beta chains follows, all from one sample in a study of T cells after yellow fever vaccination. TCRdb called the 5' RACE reads again in MiXCR, with one record for every CDR3 protein. The sample holds around 160,000 distinct CDR3 sequences, 6% to 7.5% seen once. Here the sequenced sample was CD4+ T cells sorted from PBMCs, taken 5 to 6 days after the first yellow fever vaccination. Source of these receptors: a man between 18 and 35 years old who received the YFV17D yellow fever vaccine. Both conserved end residues are part of each CDR3. Fields, in order: D gene, V gene, J gene, clone size, CDR3 protein, CDR3 DNA. A D gene is named only where the DNA matches it firmly. Rows may omit the clone size; those that give it use once, few, many or a size class.

D gene: .; V gene: TRBV20-1; J gene: TRBJ2-1; clone size: few; CDR3 protein: CSAIRLYNEQFF; CDR3 DNA: TGCAGTGCTATTAGACTATACAATGAGCAGTTCTTC
D gene: TRBD1; V gene: TRBV24-1; J gene: TRBJ2-1; clone size: .; CDR3 protein: CATSDRTGISYNEQFF; CDR3 DNA: TGTGCCACCAGTGACAGGACAGGAATCTCCTACAATGAGCAGTTCTTC
D gene: .; V gene: TRBV20-1; J gene: TRBJ1-5; clone size: few; CDR3 protein: CSARPVLNQPQHF; CDR3 DNA: TGCAGTGCTAGGCCAGTACTCAATCAGCCCCAGCATTTT
D gene: .; V gene: TRBV6-6; J gene: TRBJ2-3; clone size: few; CDR3 protein: CASLGTITDTQYF; CDR3 DNA: TGTGCCAGCTTGGGGACAATCACAGATACGCAGTATTTT
D gene: .; V gene: TRBV7-3; J gene: TRBJ2-1; clone size: many; CDR3 protein: CASSLNGGSYNEQFF; CDR3 DNA: TGTGCCAGCAGCTTAAATGGTGGTTCCTACAATGAGCAGTTCTTC
D gene: TRBD1; V gene: TRBV6-5; J gene: TRBJ1-2; clone size: many; CDR3 protein: CASSYLGQGLGYTF; CDR3 DNA: TGTGCCAGCAGTTACCTCGGACAGGGTTTAGGCTACACCTTC
D gene: .; V gene: TRBV9; J gene: TRBJ1-4; clone size: many; CDR3 protein: CASSVDGKLFF; CDR3 DNA: TGTGCCAGCAGCGTAGATGGAAAACTGTTTTTT
D gene: TRBD1; V gene: TRBV20-1; J gene: TRBJ1-4; clone size: many; CDR3 protein: CSAKTGGHEKLFF; CDR3 DNA: TGCAGTGCTAAGACAGGGGGTCATGAAAAACTGTTTTTT
D gene: .; V gene: TRBV18; J gene: TRBJ2-2; clone size: many; CDR3 protein: CASSPTPSNTGELFF; CDR3 DNA: TGTGCCAGCTCACCAACACCATCGAACACCGGGGAGCTGTTTTTT
D gene: TRBD1; V gene: TRBV5-6; J gene: TRBJ1-5; clone size: .; CDR3 protein: CASSWSDRAGQPQHF; CDR3 DNA: TGTGCCAGCAGCTGGTCGGACAGGGCGGGACAGCCCCAGCATTTT
D gene: .; V gene: TRBV4-2; J gene: TRBJ2-7; clone size: .; CDR3 protein: CASSQERDEQYF; CDR3 DNA: TGTGCCAGCAGCCAAGAACGGGATGAGCAGTACTTC
D gene: .; V gene: TRBV6-5; J gene: TRBJ2-7; clone size: many; CDR3 protein: CASSYSAGSYEQYF; CDR3 DNA: TGTGCCAGCAGTTACTCAGCAGGCTCCTACGAGCAGTACTTC
D gene: .; V gene: TRBV10-3; J gene: TRBJ2-5; clone size: many; CDR3 protein: CAISESQGRETQYF; CDR3 DNA: TGTGCCATCAGTGAGAGTCAGGGGCGGGAGACCCAGTACTTC
D gene: TRBD2; V gene: TRBV5-1; J gene: TRBJ2-1; clone size: many; CDR3 protein: CASSLTGTSGGHNEQFF; CDR3 DNA: TGCGCCAGCAGCTTGACAGGGACTAGCGGGGGGCACAATGAGCAGTTCTTC
D gene: .; V gene: TRBV5-6; J gene: TRBJ2-3; clone size: many; CDR3 protein: CASSPRGPTDTQYF; CDR3 DNA: TGTGCCAGCAGCCCTCGGGGACCCACCGATACGCAGTATTTT
D gene: TRBD1; V gene: TRBV18; J gene: TRBJ2-1; clone size: many; CDR3 protein: CASSWTGGDDNEQFF; CDR3 DNA: TGTGCCAGCTCCTGGACAGGGGGCGATGACAATGAGCAGTTCTTC
D gene: TRBD1; V gene: TRBV5-1; J gene: TRBJ1-2; clone size: .; CDR3 protein: CASSRMTGGYGYTF; CDR3 DNA: TGCGCCAGCAGCCGTATGACAGGGGGCTATGGCTACACCTTC
D gene: .; V gene: TRBV20-1; J gene: TRBJ2-7; clone size: many; CDR3 protein: CSARDWRGVGEQYF; CDR3 DNA: TGCAGTGCCAGAGACTGGCGGGGCGTGGGCGAGCAGTACTTC
D gene: TRBD2; V gene: TRBV5-1; J gene: TRBJ2-3; clone size: few; CDR3 protein: CASSYYGRGLDLDTQYF; CDR3 DNA: TGCGCCAGCAGCTACTATGGGAGGGGATTGGATTTGGATACGCAGTATTTT
D gene: .; V gene: TRBV20-1; J gene: TRBJ1-3; clone size: .; CDR3 protein: CSASKPWGGGGNTIYF; CDR3 DNA: TGCAGTGCTAGTAAACCTTGGGGGGGAGGTGGAAACACCATATATTTT
D gene: .; V gene: TRBV5-6; J gene: TRBJ2-5; clone size: many; CDR3 protein: CASSSVHQETQYF; CDR3 DNA: TGTGCCAGCAGCTCCGTTCACCAAGAGACCCAGTACTTC
D gene: .; V gene: TRBV6-2/TRBV6-3; J gene: TRBJ2-5; clone size: .; CDR3 protein: CASSFFFGGEETQYF; CDR3 DNA: TGTGCCAGCAGTTTCTTCTTTGGCGGGGAAGAGACCCAGTACTTC
D gene: .; V gene: TRBV12-3/TRBV12-4; J gene: TRBJ2-7; clone size: few; CDR3 protein: CASSFRETYEQYF; CDR3 DNA: TGTGCCAGCAGTTTCCGGGAAACCTACGAGCAGTACTTC
D gene: .; V gene: TRBV2; J gene: TRBJ1-2; clone size: many; CDR3 protein: CASSAREGGYTF; CDR3 DNA: TGTGCCAGCAGTGCAAGGGAAGGTGGCTACACCTTC
D gene: .; V gene: TRBV28; J gene: TRBJ1-5; clone size: many; CDR3 protein: CASSLLGILPRQPQHF; CDR3 DNA: TGTGCCAGCAGTTTACTGGGGATACTACCGCGTCAGCCCCAGCATTTT
D gene: .; V gene: TRBV3-2; J gene: TRBJ2-3; clone size: .; CDR3 protein: CATLAGISTDTQYF; CDR3 DNA: TGTGCCACACTAGCGGGGATTAGCACAGATACGCAGTATTTT
D gene: .; V gene: TRBV11-2; J gene: TRBJ2-5; clone size: many; CDR3 protein: CASTETPGETQYF; CDR3 DNA: TGTGCCAGCACCGAAACCCCCGGGGAGACCCAGTACTTC
D gene: .; V gene: TRBV28; J gene: TRBJ2-5; clone size: .; CDR3 protein: CASSLSGANQETQYF; CDR3 DNA: TGTGCCAGCAGTTTATCAGGCGCCAACCAAGAGACCCAGTACTTC
D gene: .; V gene: TRBV10-3; J gene: TRBJ1-2; clone size: .; CDR3 protein: CAISDLTREFGGGYTF; CDR3 DNA: TGTGCCATCAGCGACCTGACCCGGGAGTTTGGAGGTGGCTACACCTTC
D gene: .; V gene: TRBV7-7; J gene: TRBJ2-2; clone size: many; CDR3 protein: CASSFREGRAGELFF; CDR3 DNA: TGTGCTAGCAGCTTTCGGGAAGGGCGGGCCGGGGAGCTGTTTTTT
D gene: TRBD2; V gene: TRBV5-1; J gene: TRBJ2-2; clone size: few; CDR3 protein: CASHLAGGFTGELFF; CDR3 DNA: TGCGCCAGCCACCTAGCGGGGGGCTTCACCGGGGAGCTGTTTTTT
D gene: .; V gene: TRBV4-1; J gene: TRBJ1-2; clone size: many; CDR3 protein: CASSQRSGALNYGYTF; CDR3 DNA: TGCGCCAGCAGCCAAAGGTCCGGGGCACTTAACTATGGCTACACCTTC
D gene: TRBD1; V gene: TRBV4-2; J gene: TRBJ1-2; clone size: .; CDR3 protein: CASSQVDRGRAEGYTF; CDR3 DNA: TGTGCCAGCAGCCAGGTAGACAGGGGGCGCGCGGAGGGCTACACCTTC
D gene: .; V gene: TRBV20-1; J gene: TRBJ1-2; clone size: few; CDR3 protein: CSARQGFNYGYTF; CDR3 DNA: TGCAGTGCTAGGCAGGGGTTTAACTATGGCTACACCTTC
D gene: .; V gene: TRBV4-3; J gene: TRBJ2-5; clone size: few; CDR3 protein: CASSEEGGQETQYF; CDR3 DNA: TGCGCCAGCAGCGAGGAAGGGGGGCAAGAGACCCAGTACTTC
D gene: TRBD2; V gene: TRBV7-8; J gene: TRBJ2-1; clone size: few; CDR3 protein: CASSHSGGLNNEQFF; CDR3 DNA: TGTGCCAGCAGCCATAGCGGGGGACTAAACAATGAGCAGTTCTTC
D gene: .; V gene: TRBV11-2; J gene: TRBJ2-1; clone size: once; CDR3 protein: CASSPTYETFRSWNVYNEQFF; CDR3 DNA: TGTGCCAGCAGTCCTACATACGAAACGTTTAGATCATGGAACGTCTACAATGAGCAGTTCTTC
D gene: TRBD1; V gene: TRBV11-2; J gene: TRBJ2-7; clone size: .; CDR3 protein: CASSLDRLNEQYF; CDR3 DNA: TGTGCCAGCAGCTTGGACAGGCTGAACGAGCAGTACTTC
D gene: TRBD2; V gene: TRBV5-1; J gene: TRBJ2-3; clone size: .; CDR3 protein: CASSLAGTSMYTQYF; CDR3 DNA: TGCGCCAGCAGCTTGGCGGGGACTAGCATGTATACGCAGTATTTT
D gene: .; V gene: TRBV18; J gene: TRBJ1-3; clone size: .; CDR3 protein: CASSASVRSGNTIYF; CDR3 DNA: TGTGCCAGCTCAGCCTCAGTCCGTTCGGGAAACACCATATATTTT
D gene: .; V gene: TRBV20-1; J gene: TRBJ2-7; clone size: few; CDR3 protein: CSARVQPASWTAYGSYEQYF; CDR3 DNA: TGCAGTGCTAGAGTTCAGCCCGCAAGTTGGACCGCGTACGGGTCCTACGAGCAGTACTTC
D gene: .; V gene: TRBV29-1; J gene: TRBJ2-4; clone size: many; CDR3 protein: CSVNQGGRTVLAKNIQYF; CDR3 DNA: TGCAGCGTGAACCAGGGGGGCCGAACGGTCCTAGCCAAAAACATTCAGTACTTC
D gene: .; V gene: TRBV2; J gene: TRBJ2-5; clone size: few; CDR3 protein: CASSANSGTGETQYF; CDR3 DNA: TGTGCCAGCAGTGCCAACTCCGGGACTGGAGAGACCCAGTACTTC
D gene: TRBD1; V gene: TRBV5-1; J gene: TRBJ1-4; clone size: few; CDR3 protein: CASSSGTVDEKLFF; CDR3 DNA: TGCGCCAGCAGCTCCGGGACAGTGGATGAAAAACTGTTTTTT
D gene: TRBD2; V gene: TRBV2; J gene: TRBJ2-7; clone size: .; CDR3 protein: CASSVIAGDATYEQYF; CDR3 DNA: TGTGCCAGCAGTGTGATAGCGGGGGATGCAACCTACGAGCAGTACTTC
D gene: TRBD1; V gene: TRBV27; J gene: TRBJ1-2; clone size: many; CDR3 protein: CASSPYDRDYGYTF; CDR3 DNA: TGTGCCAGCAGTCCATACGACAGGGACTATGGCTACACCTTC
D gene: .; V gene: TRBV15; J gene: TRBJ2-5; clone size: .; CDR3 protein: CATSRTSQETQYF; CDR3 DNA: TGTGCCACCAGCAGGACTAGCCAAGAGACCCAGTACTTC
D gene: .; V gene: TRBV11-2; J gene: TRBJ1-4; clone size: many; CDR3 protein: CASSSQGANEKLFF; CDR3 DNA: TGTGCCAGCAGTTCACAGGGCGCTAATGAAAAACTGTTTTTT
D gene: .; V gene: TRBV9; J gene: TRBJ2-1; clone size: few; CDR3 protein: CASSASVGGEQFF; CDR3 DNA: TGTGCCAGCAGCGCCTCGGTTGGAGGGGAGCAGTTCTTC
D gene: .; V gene: TRBV3-1; J gene: TRBJ1-6; clone size: many; CDR3 protein: CASSLRTVGRSYNSPLHF; CDR3 DNA: TGTGCCAGCAGCCTCCGGACGGTAGGACGCTCCTATAATTCACCCCTCCACTTT
D gene: .; V gene: TRBV18; J gene: TRBJ1-1; clone size: few; CDR3 protein: CASSPLGAAGTEAFF; CDR3 DNA: TGTGCCAGCTCACCCTTGGGGGCGGCGGGCACTGAAGCTTTCTTT
D gene: .; V gene: TRBV19; J gene: TRBJ2-1; clone size: .; CDR3 protein: CASIGTAGFSYNEQFF; CDR3 DNA: TGTGCCAGTATAGGGACGGCCGGTTTCTCCTACAATGAGCAGTTCTTC
D gene: TRBD1; V gene: TRBV7-2; J gene: TRBJ2-3; clone size: many; CDR3 protein: CASSLKTGYRDTQYF; CDR3 DNA: TGTGCCAGCAGCTTGAAGACAGGGTATCGAGATACGCAGTATTTT
D gene: .; V gene: TRBV21-1; J gene: TRBJ2-1; clone size: .; CDR3 protein: CASTLGGGRCNEQFF; CDR3 DNA: TGTGCCAGCACCCTCGGGGGGGGGCGGTGCAATGAGCAGTTCTTC
D gene: .; V gene: TRBV7-9; J gene: TRBJ1-2; clone size: few; CDR3 protein: CASSFNQYGYTF; CDR3 DNA: TGTGCCAGCAGCTTCAACCAGTATGGCTACACCTTC
D gene: TRBD1; V gene: TRBV5-1; J gene: TRBJ2-1; clone size: .; CDR3 protein: CASSLAGDRRYNEQFF; CDR3 DNA: TGCGCCAGCAGCTTGGCGGGGGACAGGCGATACAATGAGCAGTTCTTC
D gene: .; V gene: TRBV3-1; J gene: TRBJ1-2; clone size: many; CDR3 protein: CASSQDTQGVYGYTF; CDR3 DNA: TGTGCCAGCAGCCAAGATACACAGGGAGTCTATGGCTACACCTTC
D gene: .; V gene: TRBV29-1; J gene: TRBJ2-3; clone size: many; CDR3 protein: CSVVSHEKDAQYF; CDR3 DNA: TGCAGCGTTGTATCACATGAGAAAGATGCGCAGTATTTT
D gene: .; V gene: TRBV19; J gene: TRBJ2-7; clone size: few; CDR3 protein: CASSRAHLYEQYF; CDR3 DNA: TGTGCCAGTAGTCGGGCCCATCTTTACGAGCAGTACTTC